The source of this TCR beta chain is a study of T-cell reconstitution after alpha-beta-depleted transplantation in children (TCRdb year 2016). A note on the overall study: T-cell immune reconstitution after TCRalphabeta/CD19-depleted allogeneic hematopoietic cell transplantation in children was quantitatively tracked in the study by means of TCR repertoire profiling.

The sample holds many counts of this clonotype. There is no known antigen for this receptor. Per-base quality was not reported, and no clone a single base away is much larger than it. Libraries were constructed by PCR. TCRdb records Illumina HiSeq 2500 as the sequencer. TCR library preparation used molecular barcoding, with unique molecular identifiers applied to normalize quantification of the TCRbeta repertoire. Through fastp at Q25 and MiXCR, TCRdb rebuilt clones from the public reads, retaining in-frame beta chains. A single entry per CDR3 protein holds the most common genes and DNA from its merged rows. This sample comprises 220,000 or so distinct CDR3 sequences, approximately 8% of them detected only once. 5% to 8% of the sample belongs to the ten largest clones. Reading from cysteine to phenylalanine, the CDR3 counts 16 amino acids. Left in the record is the CDR3 DNA by itself, 48 bases read in frame from the first base. From a lookup of the germline V gene, CDR1 and CDR2 are MNHEY and SVGEGT. Unmatched junction bases come to 6, with V trimmed by 2 bases and J by 3 bases.

The full study reports these points: Hyperexpanded clone frequencies declined over subsequent months; after one year, T-cell counts and TCRbeta diversity were mostly attributed to newly produced T cells. The apparently early alphabetaT-cell count recovery about two months after transplant was reportedly dependent on only several hundred rapidly expanded clones derived from non-depleted graft cells. In some patients, high TCRbeta diversity at day 60 was attributed to recipient T cells and intrathymic progenitors that had survived conditioning.

The treatment or condition label on this specimen signifies: allogeneic hematopoietic cell transplantation with graft depleted of TCRalphabeta T cells and CD19 B cells. The children who served as transplant recipients had been given grafts of TCRalphabeta/CD19-depleted allogeneic hematopoietic cells. The V and J genes are TRBV6-2 or TRBV6-3 and TRBJ2-3; the central 9 bases match TRBD2. This TCR came from a male patient under 18 who had a stem cell transplant for acute lymphoblastic leukemia, so the T cells may come from the graft donor. The sequencing here drew on PBMCs, mostly from graft donor cells, taken 180 days after TCRalphabeta/CD19-depleted stem cell transplant. The sequenced DNA is TGTGCCAGCAGTTACAGTCCAGCGGGAGGAACAGATACGCAGTATTTT. Its coded protein is CASSYSPAGGTDTQYF.